These 23 T cell receptor beta chains originate from one sample sequenced in a study of Ad26.COV2.S vaccination and SARS-CoV-2 variants. Specified treatment: 15 to 20 received Ad26.COV2.S at low or high dose, single or two shots; about 5 received placebo; per-sample allocation not given. Repertoires come from day 63 after the first vaccine or placebo injection. The data were produced by immunoSEQ multiplex PCR, yet TCRdb's version contains in-frame clones alone and is incomplete. The sample has approximately 400,000 clones, approximately 84% seen once; the top ten hold around 3.3%. Sequencing used peripheral blood, obtained in a trial of Ad26.COV2.S vaccine versus placebo. The receptors shown here come from a person aged 18-65 years who received the Ad26.COV2.S COVID-19 vaccine or a placebo.

The V and J genes are TRBV9 and TRBJ2-3; the match to TRBD2 covers 8 bases. V was clipped by 0 bases and J by 3 bases; unmatched bases: 9. The CDR3 sequence is 17 residues long. Germline values: CDR1 SGDLS, CDR2 YYNGEE. CDR3: CASSVGVAGGSTDTQYF. In nucleotides, the CDR3 is TGTGCCAGCAGCGTAGGAGTGGCGGGAGGATCGACAGATACGCAGTATTTT.

The chain joins TRBV28 to TRBJ1-4, with D uncertain. CDR3 length equals 13 residues. Germline CDR1 reads MDHEN; CDR2 reads SYDVKM. V lost 6 bases and J lost 8, with 13 bases in between. CDR3 region: CASRPNPPEKLFF. In DNA form, the CDR3 reads TGTGCCAGCAGACCCAACCCCCCCGAAAAACTGTTTTTT.

The chain uses TRBV6-5 and TRBJ1-3; D unresolved. CDR1 and CDR2 from the germline V gene are MNHEY and SVGAGI. V shed 6 bases and J shed 4 bases, with 13 bases lying between them. CDR3 size: 14 residues. The DNA for the CDR3 is TGTGCCAGCAGCCAGGATTACTCAGGAAACACCATATATTTT. Translation: CASSQDYSGNTIYF.

V usage is TRBV27 and J usage is TRBJ2-5, with D possibly being TRBD2 (5 bases). Germline CDR1 and CDR2: MNHEY and SMNVEV (reference sequence). The CDR3 runs to 13 residues. Trimming took off 7 bases at V and 5 bases at J, with 14 bases between the two ends. The CDR3 sequence is CASTTRERETQYF. CDR3 sequence (DNA): TGTGCCAGCACGACGAGGGAGAGGGAGACCCAGTACTTC.

V and J are TRBV11-2 and TRBJ1-1; TRBD1 is a possible D gene (6 bases). Between the trimmed V and J ends, which lost 5 bases and 3 bases, there was a span of 16 bases. CDR1 is SGHAT, CDR2 FQNNGV, per germline. This CDR3 region has 15 residues. This chain's CDR3 is CASSQSAGADTEAFF. The CDR3 region has the DNA TGTGCCAGCAGCCAGTCGGCAGGGGCGGACACTGAAGCTTTCTTT.

This rearrangement joins TRBV24-1 to TRBJ2-1, with 9 bases that match TRBD1. The CDR3 is 17 amino acids. The V segment lost 5 bases and the J segment 1 base; nucleotides outside the gene matches: 8. Germline values: CDR1 KGHDR, CDR2 SFDVKD. The DNA of the CDR3 is TGTGCCACCAGTGGGACAGGGGATAGTGTGTCCTACAATGAGCAGTTCTTC. This encodes CATSGTGDSVSYNEQFF.

The chain links TRBV24-1 to TRBJ2-1, with D perhaps matching TRBD2 (5 bases). The V gene's germline CDR1 is KGHDR and CDR2 SFDVKD. The CDR3 spans 18 residues. V lost 3 bases to trimming and J lost 0 bases, with 17 bases between them. CDR3 sequence reads: CATSDPSRAESSYNEQFF. CDR3 coding DNA: TGTGCCACCAGTGATCCCTCGCGGGCGGAGAGCTCCTACAATGAGCAGTTCTTC.

This clone appeared once. V is TRBV19 and J is TRBJ1-2; TRBD1 matches at 10 bases. Trimming cost V 0 bases and J 5 bases; bases outside gene matches: 9. Germline CDR1 LNHDA, CDR2 SQIVND (reference sequence). The CDR3 has 17 amino acids. The CDR3 here is CASSIELFVGQGYGYTF. In DNA, the CDR3 is TGTGCCAGTAGTATAGAGTTATTCGTGGGACAGGGGTATGGCTACACCTTC.

This clone has only one observation. The chain employs TRBV24-1 and TRBJ1-1; D ambiguous. Trimming pared 4 bases from V and 8 bases from J, leaving 10 bases between. The CDR3 spans 12 residues. Per germline, CDR1 KGHDR and CDR2 SFDVKD. The CDR3 protein is CATSDRTQEAFF. In DNA form, the CDR3 reads TGTGCCACCAGTGACCGCACTCAAGAAGCTTTCTTT.

This chain uses TRBV19 with TRBJ2-2; 13 bases match TRBD2. Germline V gene lookup returns CDR1 LNHDA and CDR2 SQIVND (reference sequence). This CDR3 spans 22 amino acids. J gave up 6 bases and V 4 bases, and 23 bases lay outside the gene matches. In DNA form, the CDR3 reads TGTGCCAGTAGTAACGGACAGGGCGGTTGGACTAGCGGGAGAATTGGTCCCGGGGAGCTGTTTTTT. Translated, it gives CASSNGQGGWTSGRIGPGELFF.

The genes are TRBV7-2 and TRBJ2-7; 14 bases are shared with TRBD2. The CDR3 extends over 14 amino acids. Germline V gives CDR1 SGHTA, CDR2 FQGNSA. Trimming took 5 bases from V and 6 from J; bases not matched to a gene: 3. This chain's CDR3 is CASSPGLAGGEQYF. The CDR3 DNA reads TGTGCCAGCAGCCCCGGACTAGCGGGGGGCGAGCAGTACTTC.

The rearrangement links TRBV7-9 to TRBJ2-7; D unclear. V shed 4 bases and J shed 0 bases, with 16 bases lying between them. The CDR3 has 16 residues. Germline V lookup: CDR1 SEHNR, CDR2 FQNEAQ (reference sequence). The CDR3 spells CASSSPRGESSYEQYF. The CDR3, as DNA: TGTGCCAGCAGCTCCCCCCGAGGAGAGAGCTCCTACGAGCAGTACTTC.

The gene calls are TRBV4-1 and TRBJ2-3; D gene ambiguous. Trimming left V 4 bases short and J 0 bases short, with 11 bases between. Germline CDR1 is MGHRA and CDR2 is YSYEKL. The CDR3 runs 15 residues. CDR3 in amino acids: CASSRKESSTDTQYF. CDR3 in DNA: TGCGCCAGCAGCCGAAAAGAAAGTAGCACAGATACGCAGTATTTT.

This chain links TRBV18 with TRBJ2-1, with D possibly being TRBD2 (6 bases). Trimming removed 5 bases at V and 6 bases at J, with 8 bases between. Germline-derived CDR1 and CDR2 are KGHSH and LQKENI. The length of the CDR3 is 12 residues. This CDR3 reads CASSGGINEQFF. The CDR3 region has the DNA TGTGCCAGCTCAGGGGGGATCAATGAGCAGTTCTTC.

This chain uses TRBV11-2 with TRBJ2-5, with TRBD2 identical over 9 bases. The germline CDR1 and CDR2 sequences are SGHAT and FQNNGV. V lost 2 bases, J lost 0 bases, and 7 bases stayed unmatched. This CDR3 region has 17 residues. CDR3 nucleotide sequence: TGTGCCAGCAGCTTAAGGTGGCTAGCGGGGAACCAAGAGACCCAGTACTTC. Protein sequence: CASSLRWLAGNQETQYF.

This clone was counted once. V gene TRBV27 combines with J gene TRBJ1-1, with 7 bases matching TRBD1. The CDR3 contains 14 residues. V was pared by 5 bases and J by 3 bases, with 6 bases of the junction left unmatched. Germline CDR1 reads MNHEY; CDR2 reads SMNVEV (reference sequence). CDR3 protein: CASSRDRPDTEAFF. CDR3 in DNA: TGTGCCAGCAGTAGGGACAGACCGGACACTGAAGCTTTCTTT.

CDR3 residues: CAVLGAGVCYEQYF. CDR3 DNA sequence: TGTGCCGTACTCGGGGCAGGGGTTTGCTACGAGCAGTACTTC. This rearrangement joins TRBV5-5 to TRBJ2-7; D may be TRBD1 (6 bases). With 10 bases removed from V and 3 bases from J, the gap between germline ends came to 20 bases. The CDR3 extends over 14 amino acids. Germline V gives CDR1 SGHKS, CDR2 YYEKEE (reference sequence).

The CDR3 sequence: CASRSTGVGEQYF. CDR3 DNA: TGTGCCAGCAGATCTACAGGGGTGGGGGAGCAGTACTTC. The V call is TRBV12-3 or TRBV12-4, the J call TRBJ2-7; 7 bases are a match to TRBD1. The CDR3 is 13 amino acids. V was pared by 6 bases and J by 7 bases, with 9 bases of the junction left unmatched.

The chain recombines TRBV18 with TRBJ1-5, with D uncertain. Germline V gene data show CDR1 as KGHSH and CDR2 as LQKENI. The CDR3 runs 14 residues. Between the trimmed V and J ends, which lost 3 bases and 7 bases, there was a span of 13 bases. CDR3 loop: CASSPGAAPQPQHF. CDR3 nucleotide sequence: TGTGCCAGCTCACCGGGTGCAGCTCCACAGCCCCAGCATTTT.

This chain uses TRBV10-1 with TRBJ1-1; D perhaps matches TRBD1 (6 bases). Germline lookup yields CDR1 WNHNN and CDR2 SYGVQD (reference sequence). Trimming took off 7 bases at V and 8 bases at J, with 14 bases between the two ends. CDR3 size: 12 residues. The CDR3 sequence: CASTGGRGEAFF. The CDR3 region has the DNA TGCGCCAGCACCGGGGGCAGGGGAGAAGCTTTCTTT.

The sample holds a few counts of this clone. The rearrangement uses TRBV29-1 and TRBJ2-2; D is ambiguous. The V gene lost 7 bases and the J gene lost 1 base, with 10 bases spanning the gap. Germline V gives CDR1 SQVTM, CDR2 ANQGSEA. CDR3 length: 13 amino acids. The CDR3 DNA reads as TGCAGCGGCCGGTACCTGAACACCGGGGAGCTGTTTTTT. Translating gives CSGRYLNTGELFF.

The chain uses TRBV28 and TRBJ2-5; TRBD2 agrees at 9 bases. Germline V gene lookup returns CDR1 MDHEN and CDR2 SYDVKM. The CDR3 runs to 18 residues. Trimming removed 4 bases from V and 0 bases from J; junction bases left unmatched: 12. The CDR3 region has the DNA TGTGCCAGCAGTTCGCCCCGGGTTAGCGGGAGTAACCAAGAGACCCAGTACTTC. This translates into CASSSPRVSGSNQETQYF.

The V call is TRBV5-4, the J call TRBJ1-2; D is unresolved. Trimming took 7 bases from V and 4 from J, leaving 17 bases between them. This CDR3 has 14 residues. Germline-derived CDR1 and CDR2 are SGHNT and YYREEE (reference sequence). The CDR3 bases are TGTGCCAGCGGCAAGACGGATACAACCTATGGCTACACCTTC. Encoded protein: CASGKTDTTYGYTF.